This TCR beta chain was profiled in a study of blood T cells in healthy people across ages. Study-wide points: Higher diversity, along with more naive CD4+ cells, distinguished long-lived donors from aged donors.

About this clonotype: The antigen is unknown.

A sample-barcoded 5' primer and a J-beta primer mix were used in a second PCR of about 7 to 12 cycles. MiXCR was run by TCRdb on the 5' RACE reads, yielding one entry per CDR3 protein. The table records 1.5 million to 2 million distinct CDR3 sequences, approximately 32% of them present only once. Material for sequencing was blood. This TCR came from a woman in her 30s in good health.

CDR3: CASSMGREGETQYF. The CDR3 DNA is TGCGCCAGCAGTATGGGGCGGGAAGGAGAGACCCAGTACTTC. The chain links TRBV5-1 to TRBJ2-5; D might be TRBD2 (6 bases). V was cut by 5 bases and J by 4 bases, with 15 bases left in between. This CDR3 comprises 14 residues. The germline V gene has CDR1 SGHRS and CDR2 YFSETQ.